Included here is one TCR beta chain sequence, with context. What it binds is unknown. TCRdb re-called the 5' RACE reads and gives one entry per CDR3 protein, without DNA. In all, the sample yields about 160,000 distinct CDR3 sequences. These data are taken from a study of T cells expressing NK-cell markers. Study-wide background: The eight sequenced donors comprised seven who were HCMV-seropositive and one who was seronegative. Study-wide points: In a group of about 6 donors, dominant NKG2C+ clonotypes represented 1.0-7.0% of CD8+ T cells.

The sample was blood T cells: a sorted CD56 or NKG2C T cell subset, CD4+ or CD8+ T cells, or bulk PBMC T cells (not recorded which). This sequence originates from a woman between 18 and 70 years old in good health.

The CDR3 spells CATQKAGTYNEQFF. The chain joins TRBV10-3 to TRBJ2-1; TCRdb lists TRBD1, though no DNA is available to test this call. CDR3 length: 14 amino acids. Germline V gene lookup returns CDR1 ENHRY and CDR2 SYGVKD.